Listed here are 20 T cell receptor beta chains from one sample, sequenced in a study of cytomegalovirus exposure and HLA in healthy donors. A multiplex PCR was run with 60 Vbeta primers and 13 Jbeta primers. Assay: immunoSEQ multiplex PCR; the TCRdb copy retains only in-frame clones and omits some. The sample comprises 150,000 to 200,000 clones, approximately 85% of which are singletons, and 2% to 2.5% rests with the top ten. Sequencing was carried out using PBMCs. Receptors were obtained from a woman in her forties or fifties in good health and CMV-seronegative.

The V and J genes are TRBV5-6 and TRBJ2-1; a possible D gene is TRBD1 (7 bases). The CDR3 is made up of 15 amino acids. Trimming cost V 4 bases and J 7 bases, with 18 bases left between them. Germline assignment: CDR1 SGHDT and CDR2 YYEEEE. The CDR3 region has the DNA TGTGCCAGCAGCGCCAGGGGGAGGAGTCAGAATGAGCAGTTCTTC. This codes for CASSARGRSQNEQFF.

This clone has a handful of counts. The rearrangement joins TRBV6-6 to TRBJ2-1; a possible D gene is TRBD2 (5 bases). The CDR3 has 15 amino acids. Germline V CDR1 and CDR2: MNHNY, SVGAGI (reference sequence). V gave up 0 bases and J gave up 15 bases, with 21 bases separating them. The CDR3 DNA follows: TGTGCCAGCAGTTACTCAACAACTCCGGGGAGTTATGCGTTCTTC. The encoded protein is CASSYSTTPGSYAFF.

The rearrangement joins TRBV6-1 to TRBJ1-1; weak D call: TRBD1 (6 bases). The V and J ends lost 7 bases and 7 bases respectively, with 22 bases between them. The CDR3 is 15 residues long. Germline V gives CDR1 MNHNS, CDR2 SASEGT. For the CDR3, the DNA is TGTGCCAGCACTGTACGGGGACACGGCCTAGGTGAAGCTTTCTTT. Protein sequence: CASTVRGHGLGEAFF.

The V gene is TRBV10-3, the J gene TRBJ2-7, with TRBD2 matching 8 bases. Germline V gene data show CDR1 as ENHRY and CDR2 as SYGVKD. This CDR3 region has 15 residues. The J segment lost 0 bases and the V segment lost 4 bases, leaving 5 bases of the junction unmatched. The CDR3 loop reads CAISASAGVSYEQYF. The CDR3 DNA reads TGTGCCATCAGTGCTTCAGCGGGAGTCTCCTACGAGCAGTACTTC.

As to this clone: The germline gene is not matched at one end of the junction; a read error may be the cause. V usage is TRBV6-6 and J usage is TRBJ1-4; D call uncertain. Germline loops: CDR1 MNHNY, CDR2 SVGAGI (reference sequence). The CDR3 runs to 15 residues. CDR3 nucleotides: TGTGCCAGCAGCTACCCGGGAGCCCAGGCTGAAAAACTGTCTTTT. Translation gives CASSYPGAQAEKLSF.

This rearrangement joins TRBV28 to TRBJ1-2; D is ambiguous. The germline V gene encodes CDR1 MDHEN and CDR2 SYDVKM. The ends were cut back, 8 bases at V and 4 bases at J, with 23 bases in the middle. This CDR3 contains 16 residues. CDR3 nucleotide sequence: TGTGCCAGCGAGAGGAAGGATGCCCTGGAGGGCTATGGCTACACCTTC. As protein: CASERKDALEGYGYTF.

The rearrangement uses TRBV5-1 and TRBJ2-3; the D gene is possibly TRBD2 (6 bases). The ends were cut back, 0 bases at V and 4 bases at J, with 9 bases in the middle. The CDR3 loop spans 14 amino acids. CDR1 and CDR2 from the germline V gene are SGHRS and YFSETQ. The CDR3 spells CASSLVGEADTQYF. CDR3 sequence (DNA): TGCGCCAGCAGCTTGGTGGGGGAGGCAGATACGCAGTATTTT.

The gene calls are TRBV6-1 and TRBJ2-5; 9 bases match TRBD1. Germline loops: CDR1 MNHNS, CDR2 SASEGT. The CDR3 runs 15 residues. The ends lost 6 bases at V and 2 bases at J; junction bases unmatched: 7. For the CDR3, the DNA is TGTGCCAGCAGCAACAGGGGGCAGCGGCAAGAGACCCAGTACTTC. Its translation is CASSNRGQRQETQYF.

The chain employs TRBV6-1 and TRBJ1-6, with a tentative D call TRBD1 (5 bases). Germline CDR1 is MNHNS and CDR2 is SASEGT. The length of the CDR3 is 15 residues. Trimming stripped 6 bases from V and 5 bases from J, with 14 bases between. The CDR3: CASRATGRHNSPLHF. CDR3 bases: TGTGCCAGCAGAGCAACAGGACGGCATAATTCACCCCTCCACTTT.

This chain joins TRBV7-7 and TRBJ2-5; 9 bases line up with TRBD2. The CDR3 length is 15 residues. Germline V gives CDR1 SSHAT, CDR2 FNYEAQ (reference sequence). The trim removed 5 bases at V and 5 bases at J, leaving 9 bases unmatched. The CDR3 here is CASSGAGGGGETQYF. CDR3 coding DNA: TGTGCCAGCAGCGGAGCGGGAGGCGGGGGGGAGACCCAGTACTTC.

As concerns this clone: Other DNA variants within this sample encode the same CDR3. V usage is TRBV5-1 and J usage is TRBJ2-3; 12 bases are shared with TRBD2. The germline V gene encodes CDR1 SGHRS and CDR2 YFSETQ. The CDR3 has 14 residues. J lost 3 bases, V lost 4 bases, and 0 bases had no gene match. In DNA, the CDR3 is TGCGCCAGCAGCCTAGCGGGAGGGACAGATACGCAGTATTTT. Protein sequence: CASSLAGGTDTQYF.

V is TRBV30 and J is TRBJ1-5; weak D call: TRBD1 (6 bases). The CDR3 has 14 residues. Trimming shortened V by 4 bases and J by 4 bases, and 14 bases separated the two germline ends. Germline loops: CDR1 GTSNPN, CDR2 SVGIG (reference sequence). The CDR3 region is CAWNGGQLNQPQHF. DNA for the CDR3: TGTGCCTGGAACGGAGGACAGCTTAATCAGCCCCAGCATTTT. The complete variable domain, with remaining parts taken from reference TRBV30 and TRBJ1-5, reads SQTIHQWPATLVQPVGSPLSLECTVEGTSNPNLYWYRQAAGRGLQLLFYSVGIGQISSEVPQNLSASRPQDRQFILSSKKLLLSDSGFYLCAWNGGQLNQPQHFGDGTRLSIL.

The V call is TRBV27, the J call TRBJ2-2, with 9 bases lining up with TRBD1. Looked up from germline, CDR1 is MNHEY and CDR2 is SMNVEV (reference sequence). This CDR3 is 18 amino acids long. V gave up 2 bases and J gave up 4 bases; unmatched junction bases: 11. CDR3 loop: CASSLRDRVAGPTGELFF. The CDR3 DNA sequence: TGTGCCAGCAGTTTAAGGGACAGGGTCGCCGGGCCCACCGGGGAGCTGTTTTTT.

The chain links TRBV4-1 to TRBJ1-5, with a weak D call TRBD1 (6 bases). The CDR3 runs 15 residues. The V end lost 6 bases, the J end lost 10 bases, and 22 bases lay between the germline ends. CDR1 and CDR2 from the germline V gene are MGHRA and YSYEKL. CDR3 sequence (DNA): TGCGCCAGCAGACCGACCTTCCTGGACAGTCGTCCCCAGCATTTT. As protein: CASRPTFLDSRPQHF.

CDR3 in DNA: TGTGCCAGCAGTGAGCAGGACAGAAGTTACGAGCAGTACTTC. This encodes CASSEQDRSYEQYF. The chain links TRBV2 to TRBJ2-7, with D tentatively TRBD1 (6 bases). The germline V gene encodes CDR1 SNHLY and CDR2 FYNNEI. The CDR3 has 14 amino acids. The ends were cut back, 3 bases at V and 4 bases at J, with 13 bases in the middle.

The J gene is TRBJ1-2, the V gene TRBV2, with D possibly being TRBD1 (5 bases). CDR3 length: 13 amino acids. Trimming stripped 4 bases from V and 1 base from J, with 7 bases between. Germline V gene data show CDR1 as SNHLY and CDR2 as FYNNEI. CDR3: CASSGQGNYGYTF. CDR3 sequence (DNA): TGTGCCAGCAGTGGTCAGGGTAACTATGGCTACACCTTC.

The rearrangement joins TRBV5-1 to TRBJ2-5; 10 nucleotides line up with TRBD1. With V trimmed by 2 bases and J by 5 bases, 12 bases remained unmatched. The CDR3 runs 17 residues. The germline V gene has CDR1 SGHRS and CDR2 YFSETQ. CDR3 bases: TGCGCCAGCAGCTTACCCTCCGGGACAGGGGAGGGGGAGACCCAGTACTTC. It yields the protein CASSLPSGTGEGETQYF.

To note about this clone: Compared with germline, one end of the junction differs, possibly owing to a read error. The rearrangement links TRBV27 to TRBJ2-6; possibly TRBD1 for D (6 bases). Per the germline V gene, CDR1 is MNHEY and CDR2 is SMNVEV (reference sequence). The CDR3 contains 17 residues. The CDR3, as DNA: TGTGCCAGCCCCCCGGGGCAGGGGAACGTTGGGGCCAACGTCCTGGCTTTC. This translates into CASPPGQGNVGANVLAF.

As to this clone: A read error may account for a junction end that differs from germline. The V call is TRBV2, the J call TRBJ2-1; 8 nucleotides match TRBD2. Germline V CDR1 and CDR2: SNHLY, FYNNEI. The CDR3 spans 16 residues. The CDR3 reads CASSERGGRIYNGQFF. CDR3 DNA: TGTGCCAGCAGTGAAAGGGGCGGGAGGATATACAATGGGCAGTTCTTC.

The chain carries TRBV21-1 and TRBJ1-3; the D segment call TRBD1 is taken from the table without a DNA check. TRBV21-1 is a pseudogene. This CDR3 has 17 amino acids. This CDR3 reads CASSRYSRVQTGNTIYF. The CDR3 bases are TGTGCCAGCAGCAGATACTCCAGGGTACAGACTGGAAACACCATATATTTT.